This T cell receptor (beta chain) was found in a study of shared clonotypes between healthy human individuals. The V gene lost 5 bases and the J gene lost 7 bases, with 11 bases spanning the gap. The CDR3 consists of 12 residues. Per germline, CDR1 SQVTM and CDR2 ANQGSEA. The assay was immunoSEQ multiplex PCR, and TCRdb's table has in-frame clones only and misses some. This table has a few million clones, just over 90% appearing once. The TCR originated in a man in his late teens or twenties in good health. This chain uses TRBV29-1 with TRBJ1-4, with D unresolved. The sequencing sample was made of naive CD4+ T cells sorted from blood. The subset was: CD45RA+ positively selected. CDR3 sequence reads: CSVRDGSEKLFF. For the CDR3, the DNA is TGCAGCGTTCGAGATGGAAGTGAAAAACTGTTTTTT.